This TCR beta chain derives from a study of T cells in tumors after PD-1 blockade. Study as a whole: Excluded were patients with checkpoint blockade, immunosuppressants, or radiotherapy or other anti-cancer therapy within 4 weeks. Daily vismodegib 150 mg continued in a subset of anti-PD-1-treated patients. On average, peripheral blood gave over 95,000 TCR templates and over 35,000 unique clonotypes.

This clone was seen more than once but under ten times. CDR1 is SGHNT and CDR2 is YYREEE in the germline V gene (reference sequence). This CDR3 has 15 residues. The V segment lost 4 bases and the J segment 2 bases; nucleotides outside the gene matches: 9. Genomic DNA template from tumor biopsies or peripheral blood, 616 ng to 6,004 ng input. Produced via immunoSEQ multiplex PCR; TCRdb's table is partial and in-frame only. The repertoire holds about 24,000 clones, over 80% seen once, with roughly 12% in the top ten. Sequencing used PBMCs, obtained after anti-PD-1 treatment. The clonotype comes from a human donor with basal cell carcinoma. The rearrangement joins TRBV5-4 to TRBJ2-7, with 7 bases lining up with TRBD1. In DNA, the CDR3 is TGTGCCAGCAGCCCAACGTACGGGACAGCCTACGAGCAGTACTTC. Amino acids: CASSPTYGTAYEQYF.